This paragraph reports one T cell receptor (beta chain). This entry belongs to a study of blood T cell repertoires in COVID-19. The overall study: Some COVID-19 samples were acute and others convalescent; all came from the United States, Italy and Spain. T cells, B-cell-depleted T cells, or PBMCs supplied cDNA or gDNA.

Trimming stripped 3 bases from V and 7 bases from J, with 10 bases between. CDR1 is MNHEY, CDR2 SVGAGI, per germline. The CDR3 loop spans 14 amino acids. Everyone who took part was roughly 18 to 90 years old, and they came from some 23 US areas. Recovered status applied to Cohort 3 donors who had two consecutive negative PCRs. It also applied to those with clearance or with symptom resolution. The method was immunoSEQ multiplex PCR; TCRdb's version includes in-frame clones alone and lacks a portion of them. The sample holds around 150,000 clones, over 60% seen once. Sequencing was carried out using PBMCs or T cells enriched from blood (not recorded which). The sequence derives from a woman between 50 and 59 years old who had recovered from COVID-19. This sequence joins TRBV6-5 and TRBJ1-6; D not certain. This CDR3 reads CASSYGLTNSPLHF. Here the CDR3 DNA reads TGTGCCAGCAGTTATGGACTGACAAATTCACCCCTCCACTTT.